The next 17 T cell receptor beta chains were all read from a single sample in a study of early T cells in non-severe SARS-CoV-2 infection. TCRdb analysed the 5' RACE reads with MiXCR anew, one entry per CDR3 protein. This table holds 55,000 or so distinct CDR3 sequences, roughly 10% found once. The sequenced sample consisted of whole blood. These receptors were obtained from an adult who was a healthcare worker with PCR-confirmed SARS-CoV-2 infection or an uninfected control (not recorded which).

This clonotype has a handful of counts. The rearrangement joins TRBV12-3 or TRBV12-4 to TRBJ2-1; 10 bases are a match to TRBD1. This CDR3 has 15 amino acids. The V and J ends lost 3 bases and 8 bases, in that order; junction bases with no gene match: 7. CDR3 bases: TGTGCCAGCAGTTTCGGACAGGGGGGTAAAGATGAGCAGTTCTTC. This sequence encodes CASSFGQGGKDEQFF.

There are a few counts of this clonotype. The chain joins TRBV7-3 to TRBJ2-1; D tentatively fits TRBD1 or TRBD2 (5 bases each). CDR3 length equals 13 residues. The V gene's germline CDR1 is SGHTA and CDR2 FQGTGA. V lost 5 bases and J lost 9, with 14 bases in between. The CDR3 nucleotides read TGTGCCAGCAGCCCCGGGACCGAAGGTGAGCAGTTCTTC. Protein sequence: CASSPGTEGEQFF.

This clonotype was picked up many times. The gene calls are TRBV28 and TRBJ2-2; D unresolved. Germline CDR1 and CDR2: MDHEN and SYDVKM. This CDR3 comprises 14 residues. Trimming removed 4 bases at V and 0 bases at J, with 6 bases between. The CDR3 DNA reads TGTGCCAGCAGTTCAGGCACGAACACCGGGGAGCTGTTTTTT. Translation: CASSSGTNTGELFF.

This chain connects TRBV12-3 or TRBV12-4 to TRBJ2-3; D is undetermined. Trimming left V 3 bases short and J 11 bases short, with 12 bases between. The CDR3 runs to 12 residues. The CDR3 sequence: CASSFGGVLQYF. The DNA for the CDR3 is TGTGCCAGCAGTTTTGGTGGGGTACTGCAGTATTTT.

The chain has TRBV5-6 and TRBJ1-2, with 10 bases that match TRBD1. V gave up 4 bases and J gave up 4 bases; unmatched junction bases: 10. CDR1 and CDR2 (germline): SGHDT, YYEEEE. The CDR3 extends over 16 amino acids. CDR3 sequence: CASSTSTGGFFYGYTF. CDR3 sequence (DNA): TGTGCCAGCAGCACCTCGACAGGGGGCTTCTTCTATGGCTACACCTTC.

The chain combines TRBV15 with TRBJ2-7, with D perhaps TRBD1 (6 bases). The CDR3 covers 15 residues. V was clipped by 0 bases and J by 5 bases, with 14 bases between them. Looked up from germline, CDR1 is LNHNV and CDR2 is YYDKDF (reference sequence). The CDR3 nucleotides read TGTGCCACCAGCAGAGATTTGGGGGCCCACCACGAGCAGTACTTC. The encoded protein is CATSRDLGAHHEQYF.

This clonotype occurred many times. This chain links TRBV2 with TRBJ1-4, with a possible D match to TRBD1 (6 bases). From germline, CDR1 is SNHLY and CDR2 FYNNEI. The CDR3 consists of 14 residues. V was pared by 11 bases and J by 6 bases, with 19 bases between. CDR3 coding DNA: TGTGCCGACAGAGGGACATCAACGGATGAAAAACTGTTTTTT. It translates to CADRGTSTDEKLFF. The entire variable domain, with the rest obtained from reference TRBV2 and TRBJ1-4, is as follows: EPEVTQTPSHQVTQMGQEVILRCVPISNHLYFYWYRQILGQKVEFLVSFYNNEISEKSEIFDDQFSVERPDGSNFTLKIRSTKLEDSAMYFCADRGTSTDEKLFFGSGTQLSVL.

This clonotype was recorded many times. V and J are TRBV4-2 and TRBJ1-1, with 9 bases fitting TRBD1. The CDR3 loop spans 15 amino acids. Per germline, CDR1 LGHNA and CDR2 YNFKEQ. Unmatched junction bases numbered 7, after V lost 4 bases and J lost 4 bases. The CDR3 protein is CASSPLQGARTEAFF. Written as DNA, the CDR3 is TGTGCCAGCAGCCCACTACAGGGGGCGCGCACTGAAGCTTTCTTT.

The V and J genes are TRBV20-1 and TRBJ2-1; D is unresolved. Trimming cost V 0 bases and J 2 bases, with 11 bases left between them. The CDR3 contains 15 residues. CDR1 is DFQATT and CDR2 is SNEGSKA in the germline V gene (reference sequence). CDR3 in amino acids: CSARERSKAYNEQFF. CDR3 DNA sequence: TGCAGTGCTAGAGAGAGGTCCAAAGCCTACAATGAGCAGTTCTTC.

This clonotype was counted ten times or more. The chain links TRBV7-3 to TRBJ2-4; TRBD2 agrees at 8 bases. Looked up from germline, CDR1 is SGHTA and CDR2 is FQGTGA. The CDR3 runs to 15 residues. The V and J ends lost 1 base and 5 bases, in that order; junction bases with no gene match: 4. The CDR3 region has the DNA TGTGCCAGCAGCTTAATGAGCGGGAGCGAAAACATTCAGTACTTC. Translating gives CASSLMSGSENIQYF.

The chain uses TRBV4-1 and TRBJ2-2; the D gene is possibly TRBD1 (5 bases). The germline V gene has CDR1 MGHRA and CDR2 YSYEKL. Between the trimmed V and J ends, which lost 0 bases and 5 bases, there was a span of 13 bases. This CDR3 is built from 16 residues. The CDR3 loop is CASSQDVTVRTGELFF. The CDR3 DNA sequence: TGCGCCAGCAGCCAAGATGTGACAGTAAGAACCGGGGAGCTGTTTTTT.

This clonotype was seen many times. The CDR3, as DNA: TGTGCCAGCAGTTTACAGGCGGGAGGGCCGTTGGATACGCAGTATTTT. It specifies CASSLQAGGPLDTQYF. The chain joins TRBV27 to TRBJ2-3; TRBD2 aligns across 9 bases. The CDR3 has 16 residues. Per the germline V gene, CDR1 is MNHEY and CDR2 is SMNVEV (reference sequence). Germline trimming cut 2 bases from V and 6 bases from J; bases unmatched to any gene: 9.

V and J are TRBV5-1 and TRBJ2-3; D is perhaps TRBD1 (8 bases). Germline V lookup: CDR1 SGHRS, CDR2 YFSETQ. The ends were cut back, 4 bases at V and 0 bases at J, with 21 bases in the middle. The CDR3 sequence is 18 residues long. CDR3 sequence reads: CASSHGQGGSSSTDTQYF. The DNA for the CDR3 is TGCGCCAGCAGCCACGGACAGGGAGGGTCTTCTAGCACAGATACGCAGTATTTT.

The rearrangement uses TRBV10-1 and TRBJ2-3; D is possibly TRBD1 (6 bases). Germline lookup yields CDR1 WNHNN and CDR2 SYGVQD (reference sequence). The germline V and J ends were trimmed by 6 bases and 2 bases, with 12 bases remaining between them. The CDR3 contains 14 residues. The CDR3 loop is CASRKDSATDTQYF. The CDR3, as DNA: TGCGCCAGCAGAAAGGACAGTGCCACAGATACGCAGTATTTT.

The genes are TRBV12-3 or TRBV12-4 and TRBJ2-6; 11 positions agree with TRBD1. The CDR3 runs to 20 residues. J was trimmed by 0 bases and V by 5 bases; bases with no gene match: 12. In nucleotides, the CDR3 is TGTGCCAGCAGTCCCGCGGGACAGGGGGTCTTGGTCTCTGGGGCCAACGTCCTGACTTTC. This codes for CASSPAGQGVLVSGANVLTF.

Only a few counts were recorded for this clonotype. The J gene is TRBJ2-7, the V gene TRBV10-3; possible D gene TRBD1, 5 bases. V lost 6 bases and J lost 2, with 11 bases in between. CDR1 ENHRY and CDR2 SYGVKD come from the germline V gene. This CDR3 is 13 amino acids long. CDR3 region: CAISQTETYEQYF. In nucleotides, the CDR3 is TGTGCCATCAGCCAGACAGAGACCTACGAGCAGTACTTC.

The rearrangement links TRBV5-4 to TRBJ2-7; possibly TRBD2 for D (6 bases). The germline V gene has CDR1 SGHNT and CDR2 YYREEE (reference sequence). V lost 5 bases and J lost 3, with 15 bases in between. The CDR3 loop spans 14 amino acids. CDR3 amino acids: CASRADQGLYEQYF. In DNA form, the CDR3 reads TGTGCCAGCAGGGCGGACCAGGGACTCTACGAGCAGTACTTC.